This T cell receptor (beta chain) derives from a study of T cells after posttransplantation cyclophosphamide. The CDR3 is 14 amino acids. Germline V lookup: CDR1 MNHNS, CDR2 SASEGT. Busulfan-fludarabine conditioning, marrow transplant, and cyclophosphamide on days +3 and +4 were administered. Of note for this clone: What it binds is not known. Germline and junction disagree at one end, which may indicate a read error. This CDR3 is also generated by other DNA sequences in the sample.

Broader study findings: Recipient CMV seropositivity and CMV reactivation strongly tracked TRB clonality. Skin or GI-infiltrating T cells shared few TRB sequences with blood. Later post-transplant blood repertoires were often dominated by donor CD8+ memory clones.

Assay: immunoSEQ multiplex PCR; the TCRdb copy retains only in-frame clones and omits some. The sample consists of about 42,000 clones, less than 95% of them appearing once. This receptor was obtained from a male patient aged 60 to 75 who received an allogeneic stem cell transplant from a related donor and was CMV-positive. Some of these T cells may belong to the graft donor. The input for sequencing was PBMCs, taken about 62 days after allogeneic stem cell transplant with posttransplant cyclophosphamide. The chain recombines TRBV6-1 with TRBJ1-6; a possible D gene is TRBD1 (6 bases). The CDR3: CASIPGHFNSPLHF. The CDR3 bases are TGTGCCAGCATCCCGGGACACTTTAATTCCCCCCTCCACTTT.